A selection of T cell receptor beta chains follows, all from one sample in a study of response to subunit inactivated influenza vaccine. TCRdb used MiXCR to reprocess the RT-PCR reads, holding one entry per CDR3 protein. This sample has about 530,000 distinct CDR3 sequences; around 13% occur once, and the top ten carry around 12%. The sequencing used PBMCs from blood, collected roughly 46 days after vaccination. Receptors were obtained from a man aged 45-65 years who received an inactivated influenza vaccine. CDR3s include the opening cysteine and the closing phenylalanine or tryptophan. The D gene is left open where the match is weak. Clone size is not always given. Where it is, it says once, few, many or a class for expanded clones.

CDR3 DNA: TGTGCCAGCAGTTCCAGAGGTATGGGCACCGGGGAGCTGTTTTTT; CDR3 protein: CASSSRGMGTGELFF; D gene: .; clone size: .; V gene: TRBV6-2/TRBV6-3; J gene: TRBJ2-2
CDR3 DNA: TGTGCCAGCAGTACCGGGATAAGCTCCTACGAGCAGTACTTC; CDR3 protein: CASSTGISSYEQYF; D gene: .; clone size: few; V gene: TRBV12-3/TRBV12-4; J gene: TRBJ2-7
CDR3 DNA: TGTGCCAGCAGTTTAGGCTCGGCGGGCAATCAGCCCCAGCATTTT; CDR3 protein: CASSLGSAGNQPQHF; D gene: .; clone size: .; V gene: TRBV12-3/TRBV12-4; J gene: TRBJ1-5
CDR3 DNA: TGCAGTGCTAGAGATTTGGCTAGCGGGAGGGCCTACAATGAGCAGTTCTTC; CDR3 protein: CSARDLASGRAYNEQFF; D gene: TRBD2; clone size: few; V gene: TRBV20-1; J gene: TRBJ2-1
CDR3 DNA: TGTGCCAGCTCACCGGCTTTGGAGCTGTTTTTT; CDR3 protein: CASSPALELFF; D gene: .; clone size: .; V gene: TRBV18; J gene: TRBJ2-2
CDR3 DNA: TGCGCCAGCAGCCCGGGGACAGCTTCGCTTAACTATGGCTACACCTTC; CDR3 protein: CASSPGTASLNYGYTF; D gene: TRBD1; clone size: many; V gene: TRBV5-1; J gene: TRBJ1-2
CDR3 DNA: TGCGCCAGCAGCCAAGAAATAGGAGGAAGTTCTAGCACAGATACGCAGTATTTT; CDR3 protein: CASSQEIGGSSSTDTQYF; D gene: .; clone size: few; V gene: TRBV4-3; J gene: TRBJ2-3
CDR3 DNA: TGTGCCAGCAGTTCGGCCACAGGGGTGGGCTACGAGCAGTACTTC; CDR3 protein: CASSSATGVGYEQYF; D gene: TRBD1; clone size: .; V gene: TRBV27; J gene: TRBJ2-7
CDR3 DNA: TGTGCCAGCAGCCAAGAACCCGGGGAGCTGTTTTTT; CDR3 protein: CASSQEPGELFF; D gene: .; clone size: .; V gene: TRBV4-2; J gene: TRBJ2-2
CDR3 DNA: TGCAGCGTTGCTAGCGGGACCTACGAGCAGTACTTC; CDR3 protein: CSVASGTYEQYF; D gene: TRBD2; clone size: many; V gene: TRBV29-1; J gene: TRBJ2-7
CDR3 DNA: TGCGCCAGCAGCCCTACTCCCGGGACAAATAACTATGGCTACACCTTC; CDR3 protein: CASSPTPGTNNYGYTF; D gene: .; clone size: .; V gene: TRBV5-1; J gene: TRBJ1-2
CDR3 DNA: TGTGCCAGCAGCTTGATTGGGCCTAGCCTGTTAAGGAATGAGCAGTTCTTC; CDR3 protein: CASSLIGPSLLRNEQFF; D gene: .; clone size: many; V gene: TRBV11-2; J gene: TRBJ2-1
CDR3 DNA: TGCAGCGTTGTTCACAGGGCCTCGTCAGATACGCAGTATTTT; CDR3 protein: CSVVHRASSDTQYF; D gene: .; clone size: many; V gene: TRBV29-1; J gene: TRBJ2-3
CDR3 DNA: TGCGCCAGCAGCGGGACTAGCGGGAGGGCTACGCAGTATTTT; CDR3 protein: CASSGTSGRATQYF; D gene: TRBD2; clone size: .; V gene: TRBV5-1; J gene: TRBJ2-3
CDR3 DNA: TGTGCCAGCACTCAGGACACTAGGGACTATGGCTACACCTTC; CDR3 protein: CASTQDTRDYGYTF; D gene: .; clone size: few; V gene: TRBV28; J gene: TRBJ1-2
CDR3 DNA: TGTGCCAGCAGTCAGGGAGGGCTGGGGGCCAACGTCCTGACTTTC; CDR3 protein: CASSQGGLGANVLTF; D gene: TRBD2; clone size: few; V gene: TRBV6-1; J gene: TRBJ2-6
CDR3 DNA: TGCAGCGCGGGACCGCTAGAAGCTTTCTTT; CDR3 protein: CSAGPLEAFF; D gene: .; clone size: many; V gene: TRBV29-1; J gene: TRBJ1-1
CDR3 DNA: TGTGCCAGCAGTGCTCTCCGCTTTCCCAACTCCTACGAGCAGTACTTC; CDR3 protein: CASSALRFPNSYEQYF; D gene: .; clone size: few; V gene: TRBV12-3/TRBV12-4; J gene: TRBJ2-7
CDR3 DNA: TGTGCCAGCAGAGAGGACAGGGGGACCTTGAACACTGAAGCTTTCTTT; CDR3 protein: CASREDRGTLNTEAFF; D gene: TRBD1; clone size: .; V gene: TRBV6-2/TRBV6-3; J gene: TRBJ1-1
CDR3 DNA: TGTGCCGCGAAGACAGGGGGCTCCTACAATGAGCAGTTCTTC; CDR3 protein: CAAKTGGSYNEQFF; D gene: TRBD1; clone size: .; V gene: TRBV10-3; J gene: TRBJ2-1
CDR3 DNA: TGCAGTGCTAGAGATGGCCAGGGGGGGAATGAGCAGTTCTTC; CDR3 protein: CSARDGQGGNEQFF; D gene: .; clone size: .; V gene: TRBV20-1; J gene: TRBJ2-1
CDR3 DNA: TGTGCCATCAGTAAATATCCGGGACTAGCGGGGGGGATGGGAGATACCCAGTACTTC; CDR3 protein: CAISKYPGLAGGMGDTQYF; D gene: TRBD2; clone size: .; V gene: TRBV10-3; J gene: TRBJ2-5
CDR3 DNA: TGCAGTGCTAGACCGGGGGCAGATACGCAGTATTTT; CDR3 protein: CSARPGADTQYF; D gene: .; clone size: few; V gene: TRBV20-1; J gene: TRBJ2-3
CDR3 DNA: TGTGCCAGCAGTGCCCAGGGGGTGGAGACCCAGTACTTC; CDR3 protein: CASSAQGVETQYF; D gene: TRBD1; clone size: few; V gene: TRBV12-3/TRBV12-4; J gene: TRBJ2-5
CDR3 DNA: TGTGCCAGCAGCCTTAATCTGGGCTCCTACAATGAGCAGTTCTTC; CDR3 protein: CASSLNLGSYNEQFF; D gene: .; clone size: .; V gene: TRBV12-3/TRBV12-4; J gene: TRBJ2-1
CDR3 DNA: TGTTCCAGCAAACTATCGGGGCCCCAGCATTTT; CDR3 protein: CSSKLSGPQHF; D gene: .; clone size: .; V gene: TRBV12-3/TRBV12-4; J gene: TRBJ1-5
CDR3 DNA: TGTGCCACCAGTGGAACCGGGACAGTCAGTAGGATGAACACCGGGGAGCTGTTTTTT; CDR3 protein: CATSGTGTVSRMNTGELFF; D gene: TRBD1; clone size: few; V gene: TRBV24-1; J gene: TRBJ2-2
CDR3 DNA: TGTGCCAGCAGCAAGGGGTGGGGGACCCAAGAGACCCAGTACTTC; CDR3 protein: CASSKGWGTQETQYF; D gene: .; clone size: few; V gene: TRBV7-2; J gene: TRBJ2-5
CDR3 DNA: TGTGCCAGCGAGGGACCTCCGGGCACTGAAGCTTTCTTT; CDR3 protein: CASEGPPGTEAFF; D gene: .; clone size: few; V gene: TRBV2; J gene: TRBJ1-1
CDR3 DNA: TGCGCCAGCCGACTAGCGGGAGGAGGTATGGACGAGCAGTACTTC; CDR3 protein: CASRLAGGGMDEQYF; D gene: TRBD2; clone size: .; V gene: TRBV5-1; J gene: TRBJ2-7
CDR3 DNA: TGTGCCAGCAGACCCACGACAGGGCACCTTACTAACTATGGCTACACCTTC; CDR3 protein: CASRPTTGHLTNYGYTF; D gene: TRBD1; clone size: few; V gene: TRBV12-3/TRBV12-4; J gene: TRBJ1-2
CDR3 DNA: TGCAGTGCTAGACCCGAAGCGGGAGCTTACGAGCAGTACTTC; CDR3 protein: CSARPEAGAYEQYF; D gene: TRBD2; clone size: .; V gene: TRBV20-1; J gene: TRBJ2-7
CDR3 DNA: TGTGCCAGCAGTCCCCGGGGGGCGCGCACAGATACGCAGTATTTT; CDR3 protein: CASSPRGARTDTQYF; D gene: .; clone size: many; V gene: TRBV12-3/TRBV12-4; J gene: TRBJ2-3
CDR3 DNA: TGCAGCGTTGAGAACCTTTTGAACACTGAAGCTTTCTTT; CDR3 protein: CSVENLLNTEAFF; D gene: .; clone size: few; V gene: TRBV29-1; J gene: TRBJ1-1
CDR3 DNA: TGTGCCAGCAGTTTATCAGCAGGCGCCTACGAGCAGTACTTC; CDR3 protein: CASSLSAGAYEQYF; D gene: .; clone size: .; V gene: TRBV28; J gene: TRBJ2-7
CDR3 DNA: TGTGCCAGCAGCGACTCATATCGGGACTACGAGCAGTACTTC; CDR3 protein: CASSDSYRDYEQYF; D gene: .; clone size: few; V gene: TRBV7-9; J gene: TRBJ2-7
CDR3 DNA: TGCAGGCAAGGGACAGCCTCCTACGAGCAGTACTTC; CDR3 protein: CRQGTASYEQYF; D gene: TRBD1; clone size: .; V gene: TRBV29-1; J gene: TRBJ2-7
CDR3 DNA: TGTGCCAGCAGTTTCTTTGACGGGGCCGCGGATGAGCAGTTCTTC; CDR3 protein: CASSFFDGAADEQFF; D gene: .; clone size: many; V gene: TRBV6-5; J gene: TRBJ2-1
CDR3 DNA: TGTGCCAGCAGTTACCTGACAGGGGATCGCACAGATACGCAGTATTTT; CDR3 protein: CASSYLTGDRTDTQYF; D gene: TRBD1; clone size: many; V gene: TRBV6-5; J gene: TRBJ2-3
CDR3 DNA: TGTGCCAGCTCCAGCAGCGGGGGGCGGGAGCTGTTTTTT; CDR3 protein: CASSSSGGRELFF; D gene: TRBD2; clone size: few; V gene: TRBV12-3/TRBV12-4; J gene: TRBJ2-2
CDR3 DNA: TGCAGCGTTGAAGATCTTCAAGATCGTGGTACGCAGTATTTT; CDR3 protein: CSVEDLQDRGTQYF; D gene: .; clone size: many; V gene: TRBV29-1; J gene: TRBJ2-3
CDR3 DNA: TGTGCCAGCCAGGGAAGGGGAACAGATACGCAGTATTTT; CDR3 protein: CASQGRGTDTQYF; D gene: .; clone size: .; V gene: TRBV6-6; J gene: TRBJ2-3
CDR3 DNA: TGTGCCACCAGTGAAGGGCAGCTAAACTATGGCTACACCTTC; CDR3 protein: CATSEGQLNYGYTF; D gene: .; clone size: .; V gene: TRBV24-1; J gene: TRBJ1-2
CDR3 DNA: TGTGCCAGCAGCAGCCCGGAGACTAGGGGCACAGATACGCAGTATTTT; CDR3 protein: CASSSPETRGTDTQYF; D gene: .; clone size: few; V gene: TRBV12-3/TRBV12-4; J gene: TRBJ2-3
CDR3 DNA: TGTGCCAGCAGTGGCTTCAACGCCAGCGGGAGGGCAGATACGCAGTATTTT; CDR3 protein: CASSGFNASGRADTQYF; D gene: TRBD2; clone size: few; V gene: TRBV6-1; J gene: TRBJ2-3
CDR3 DNA: TGTGCCAGCAGCTCGAACAGGGGCGCGGTCAATGAGCAGTTCTTC; CDR3 protein: CASSSNRGAVNEQFF; D gene: TRBD1; clone size: few; V gene: TRBV11-2; J gene: TRBJ2-1
CDR3 DNA: TGCAGCGTTCCCGAGACTATGGGAAGCCCAGATACGCAGTATTTT; CDR3 protein: CSVPETMGSPDTQYF; D gene: .; clone size: many; V gene: TRBV29-1; J gene: TRBJ2-3
CDR3 DNA: TGTGCCAGCAGCCACCGGGACGACGATACGCAGTATTTT; CDR3 protein: CASSHRDDDTQYF; D gene: .; clone size: few; V gene: TRBV14; J gene: TRBJ2-3